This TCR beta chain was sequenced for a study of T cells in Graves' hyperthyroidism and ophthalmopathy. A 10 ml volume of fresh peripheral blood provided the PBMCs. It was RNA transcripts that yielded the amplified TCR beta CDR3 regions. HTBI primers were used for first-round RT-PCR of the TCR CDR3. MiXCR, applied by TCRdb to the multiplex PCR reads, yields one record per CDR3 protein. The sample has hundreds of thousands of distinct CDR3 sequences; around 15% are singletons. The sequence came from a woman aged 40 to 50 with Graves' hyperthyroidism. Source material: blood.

The CDR3 DNA follows: TGCAGTGCTAAGACAGGGGGCGCGTTTGGGGCCAACGTCCTGACTTTC. Protein: CSAKTGGAFGANVLTF. The J gene is TRBJ2-6, the V gene TRBV20-1, with 10 nucleotides matching TRBD1. V lost 4 bases and J lost 3; bases outside the gene matches: 6. The CDR3 runs to 16 residues. CDR1 and CDR2 (germline): DFQATT, SNEGSKA (reference sequence).